Sequencing of this T cell receptor beta chain was carried out in a study of blood T cell repertoires in COVID-19. Repertoires were generated with immunoSEQ multiplex PCR, while TCRdb's copy carries only in-frame clones and drops some. Seen here are 200,000 to 250,000 clones, 85% to 90% observed once, and the top ten hold around 2.7%. This TCR was sampled from a man aged 55-75 years with acute or convalescent COVID-19. The sequencing input was peripheral blood.

The CDR3 reads CASSLLGQGGYEQYF. CDR3 in DNA: TGTGCCAGCAGCTTACTGGGACAGGGGGGCTACGAGCAGTACTTC. This sequence joins TRBV7-6 and TRBJ2-7; 11 bases are shared with TRBD1. The CDR3 length is 15 residues. Per germline, CDR1 SGHVS and CDR2 FNYEAQ. With 2 bases clipped from V and 3 bases from J, the junction kept 3 bases outside the gene matches.